This T cell receptor (beta chain) was captured in a study of radiotherapy plus CTLA-4 blockade in lung cancer. Looking at the study overall: Disease control reached 31%, with objective responses in under 20%.

Focal radiation plus CTLA-4 blockade with ipilimumab was given to patients with chemo-refractory metastatic non-small-cell lung cancer. Study outcomes and limitations: Blood-borne expansion of tumor-derived TCR clones followed radiotherapy plus ipilimumab. How blood T cell clones changed early, along with interferon-beta, reportedly forecast response best.

Sequenced by immunoSEQ multiplex PCR; TCRdb stores in-frame clones only, minus some. Of roughly 71,000 clones detected, roughly 78% appear once; the ten largest clones hold roughly 7%. Worth noting for this clone: The antigen is not known.

The CDR3 has 11 amino acids. This sequence was found in a human donor with non-small cell lung cancer who had a complete response to radiotherapy plus ipilimumab. The rearrangement links TRBV21-1 to TRBJ1-2; the table's D call, TRBD1, has no DNA check behind it. TRBV21-1 constitutes a pseudogene. This sample comprised peripheral blood, obtained from a patient treated with radiotherapy plus ipilimumab. CDR3 DNA: TGTGCCAGCTACAGCCCCTATGGCTACACCTTC. The encoded protein is CASYSPYGYTF.